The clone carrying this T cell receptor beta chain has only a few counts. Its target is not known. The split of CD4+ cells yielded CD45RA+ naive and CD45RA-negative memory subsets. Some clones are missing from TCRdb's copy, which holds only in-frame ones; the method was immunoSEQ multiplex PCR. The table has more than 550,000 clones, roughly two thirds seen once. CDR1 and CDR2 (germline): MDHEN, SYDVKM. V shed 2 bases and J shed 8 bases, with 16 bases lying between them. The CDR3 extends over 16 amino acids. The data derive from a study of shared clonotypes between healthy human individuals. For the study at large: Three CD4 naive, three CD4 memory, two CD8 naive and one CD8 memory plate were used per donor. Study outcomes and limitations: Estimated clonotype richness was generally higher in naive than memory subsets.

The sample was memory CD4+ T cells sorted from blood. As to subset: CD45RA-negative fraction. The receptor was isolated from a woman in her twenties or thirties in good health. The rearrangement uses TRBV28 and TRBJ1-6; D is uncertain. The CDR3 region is CASSLRARPGDSPLHF. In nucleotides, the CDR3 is TGTGCCAGCAGTTTAAGGGCCCGGCCGGGAGATTCACCCCTCCACTTT.